This T cell receptor (beta chain) was obtained from a study of cytomegalovirus exposure and HLA in healthy donors. This clone was recorded a few times. The PCR used 60 Vbeta and 13 Jbeta primers. Clones were read by immunoSEQ multiplex PCR, and TCRdb kept only the in-frame ones, dropping some. The table lists 100,000 or so clones, around 63% of them singletons, with about 4.9% in the top ten. The CDR3 has 15 residues. V was cut by 1 base and J by 2 bases, with 11 bases left in between. The germline V gene encodes CDR1 MGHRA and CDR2 YSYEKL. Sequenced: PBMCs. V is TRBV4-1 and J is TRBJ2-5; no firm D call. The clonotype originates from a human donor in good health. CDR3 bases: TGCGCCAGCAGCCAAGGGTGGCGGCAACAAGAGACCCAGTACTTC. Amino acid sequence: CASSQGWRQQETQYF.